These 15 T cell receptor beta chains were sequenced from one sample in a study of cytomegalovirus exposure and HLA in healthy donors. Vbeta (60) and Jbeta (13) primers were used in the PCR. Generated by immunoSEQ multiplex PCR, the TCRdb table keeps only in-frame clones and is missing some. The table lists about 140,000 clones, approximately 80% of them singletons, with around 2.5% in the top ten. The sequencing sample was made of PBMCs. The receptors originated from a man aged 50 to 60 in good health and CMV-seronegative.

CDR3 region: CASSVRGGSETQYF. CDR3 nucleotides: TGTGCCAGCAGTGTGAGAGGGGGTTCGGAGACCCAGTACTTC. The chain uses TRBV2 and TRBJ2-5; tentative D call: TRBD1 (6 bases). The CDR3 loop spans 14 amino acids. With 4 bases removed from V and 5 bases from J, the gap between germline ends came to 14 bases. Germline CDR1 SNHLY, CDR2 FYNNEI.

This chain uses TRBV2 with TRBJ2-5; 7 bases are a match to TRBD2. V dropped 7 bases and J dropped 4; count of bases not matched to a gene: 15. This CDR3 has 16 amino acids. Per the germline V gene, CDR1 is SNHLY and CDR2 is FYNNEI. Written as DNA, the CDR3 is TGTGCCAGCAAACCCCTTCTAGCGGCAACACCAGAGACCCAGTACTTC. Translating it yields CASKPLLAATPETQYF. The full variable domain, rest sourced from reference TRBV2 and TRBJ2-5, is EPEVTQTPSHQVTQMGQEVILRCVPISNHLYFYWYRQILGQKVEFLVSFYNNEISEKSEIFDDQFSVERPDGSNFTLKIRSTKLEDSAMYFCASKPLLAATPETQYFGPGTRLLVL.

The genes are TRBV7-2 and TRBJ1-3; possible D gene TRBD1, 5 bases. Germline V gives CDR1 SGHTA, CDR2 FQGNSA. The CDR3 is 13 amino acids. Deletions cut 5 bases from V and 0 bases from J, with 5 bases between. As DNA, the CDR3 is TGTGCCAGCAGCGACAGCTCTGGAAACACCATATATTTT. It is translated as CASSDSSGNTIYF.

The CDR3 bases are TGTGCCAGCAGCTTGGCCCGGACAGGGGGAGGTGAGACCCAGTACTTC. Its translation: CASSLARTGGGETQYF. The gene calls are TRBV5-4 and TRBJ2-5; the match to TRBD1 covers 10 bases. Germline values: CDR1 SGHNT, CDR2 YYREEE (reference sequence). The CDR3 is 16 residues long. The V segment lost 0 bases and the J segment 5 bases; nucleotides outside the gene matches: 7. The variable domain in full, with the rest retrieved from reference TRBV5-4 and TRBJ2-5, is ETGVTQSPTHLIKTRGQQVTLRCSSQSGHNTVSWYQQALGQGPQFIFQYYREEENGRGNFPPRFSGLQFPNYSSELNVNALELDDSALYLCASSLARTGGGETQYFGPGTRLLVL.

The gene calls are TRBV9 and TRBJ1-1; D possibly corresponds to TRBD1 (5 bases). From germline, CDR1 is SGDLS and CDR2 YYNGEE. The CDR3 runs to 15 residues. With 4 bases removed from V and 1 base from J, the gap between germline ends came to 14 bases. CDR3 nucleotides: TGTGCCAGCAGCCAACTGCAGGGAGGGAACACTGAAGCTTTCTTT. Translation: CASSQLQGGNTEAFF.

This rearrangement joins TRBV18 to TRBJ1-5, with TRBD1 matching 7 bases. The CDR3 extends over 14 amino acids. With V trimmed by 8 bases and J by 5 bases, 9 bases remained unmatched. CDR1 KGHSH and CDR2 LQKENI come from the germline V gene. In DNA, the CDR3 is TGTGCCAGCATGGGATCAACAGGGGATCAGCCCCAGCATTTT. Its protein is CASMGSTGDQPQHF.

CDR3 sequence: CASSQDRLAGGPQYF. CDR3 nucleotide sequence: TGTGCCAGCAGCCAAGATAGGCTAGCGGGGGGGCCTCAGTACTTC. The rearrangement joins TRBV4-2 to TRBJ2-7; 12 bases fit TRBD2. The CDR3 runs to 15 residues. Germline assignment: CDR1 LGHNA and CDR2 YNFKEQ. The V segment lost 0 bases and the J segment 10 bases; nucleotides outside the gene matches: 7.

This chain joins TRBV12-5 and TRBJ1-1; no reliable D call. V lost 0 bases to trimming and J lost 0 bases, with 14 bases between them. The germline CDR1 and CDR2 sequences are LGHNT and FRNRAP. This CDR3 is built from 17 residues. The CDR3 loop is CASGLVRIGRVNTEAFF. As DNA, the CDR3 is TGTGCTAGTGGTTTGGTACGAATTGGGAGGGTGAACACTGAAGCTTTCTTT.

This chain connects TRBV19 to TRBJ2-4, with TRBD2 identical over 7 bases. This CDR3 contains 19 residues. CDR1 LNHDA and CDR2 SQIVND come from the germline V gene (reference sequence). J gave up 1 base and V 3 bases, and 15 bases lay outside the gene matches. CDR3: CASSIGEGKGRGAKNIQYF. The CDR3 coding sequence is TGTGCCAGTAGTATTGGGGAGGGAAAAGGGCGGGGGGCCAAAAACATTCAGTACTTC.

CDR3 sequence: CASSDQRQGASAEAFF. In DNA, the CDR3 is TGTGCCAGCAGTGACCAACGGCAGGGGGCTAGCGCTGAAGCTTTCTTT. The chain carries TRBV25-1 and TRBJ1-1, with 8 bases aligning to TRBD1. Unmatched junction bases numbered 12, after V lost 3 bases and J lost 6 bases. CDR1 and CDR2 (germline): MGHDK, SYGVNS. The CDR3 is made up of 16 amino acids.

The rearrangement joins TRBV18 to TRBJ1-2; 9 nucleotides align to TRBD1. Germline V gene data show CDR1 as KGHSH and CDR2 as LQKENI. Trimming at V came to 3 bases and at J to 4 bases, leaving 6 bases not matched to a gene. The CDR3 has 15 residues. CDR3 nucleotides: TGTGCCAGCTCACCTGAGGGGACAGGGCTCTATGGCTACACCTTC. This sequence encodes CASSPEGTGLYGYTF.

This chain uses TRBV19 with TRBJ1-3, with D uncertain. CDR3 length: 18 residues. The germline CDR1 and CDR2 sequences are LNHDA and SQIVND (reference sequence). Trimming cost V 4 bases and J 0 bases, with 19 bases left between them. CDR3 sequence (DNA): TGTGCCAGTAGTAGCCGCGGCTCTGCAGTACTCTCTGGAAACACCATATATTTT. Amino acids: CASSSRGSAVLSGNTIYF.

The chain links TRBV28 to TRBJ1-2; the match to TRBD1 covers 8 bases. The V gene's germline CDR1 is MDHEN and CDR2 SYDVKM. V shed 6 bases and J 5 bases; nucleotides not matched to a gene: 8. The CDR3 extends over 14 amino acids. CDR3 sequence (DNA): TGTGCCAGCAGCCCTGGACAGGGAGAGTATGGCTACACCTTC. Protein sequence: CASSPGQGEYGYTF.

This rearrangement joins TRBV30 to TRBJ1-5; weak D call: TRBD1 (5 bases). Germline V gene sequence: CDR1 GTSNPN, CDR2 SVGIG (reference sequence). Trimming removed 4 bases at V and 7 bases at J, with 20 bases between. CDR3 size: 15 residues. The CDR3 loop reads CAWTDGRGFQQPQHF. CDR3 nucleotides: TGTGCCTGGACCGACGGTCGGGGGTTTCAACAGCCCCAGCATTTT.

V and J are TRBV18 and TRBJ2-5, with 8 bases that match TRBD2. With V trimmed by 2 bases and J by 8 bases, 7 bases remained unmatched. Germline V gene sequence: CDR1 KGHSH, CDR2 LQKENI. This CDR3 contains 14 residues. CDR3 DNA sequence: TGTGCCAGCTCACCAGCAACTAGCGGTGACACCCAGTACTTC. It codes for CASSPATSGDTQYF.